One and the same sample provided the 30 T cell receptor beta chains below, sequenced in a study of radiation and T cells in renal cell carcinoma. The protocol was immunoSEQ multiplex PCR, while the TCRdb copy is restricted to in-frame clones and leaves out a portion. Among over 60,000 clones, around 77% were seen once, and the ten largest hold roughly 7%. Time point: blood 2 weeks post-SBRT. Treatment meaning: 15 Gy SBRT to primary tumor, nephrectomy 4 weeks later. Specimen: blood, collected from a patient whose treatment included radiotherapy and nephrectomy. Source of these receptors: a man in his fifties or sixties with renal cell carcinoma.

J is TRBJ1-5 and V is TRBV7-8; unclear D gene. This CDR3 contains 13 residues. The germline V gene has CDR1 SGHVS and CDR2 FQNEAQ. V shed 4 bases and J shed 4 bases, with 8 bases lying between them. CDR3 in amino acids: CASSYHRNQPQHF. The DNA for the CDR3 is TGTGCCAGCAGCTACCACAGAAATCAGCCCCAGCATTTT.

This clone was seen only once. V and J are TRBV19 and TRBJ1-4; TRBD1 matches at 10 bases. CDR3 size: 16 residues. V was clipped by 7 bases and J by 6 bases; unmatched bases: 11. CDR1 LNHDA and CDR2 SQIVND come from the germline V gene (reference sequence). The CDR3 region has the DNA TGTGCCAGTACCACCAGGACAGGGGGACCGGATGAAAAACTGTTTTTT. The encoded protein is CASTTRTGGPDEKLFF.

A single count supports this clone. The chain has TRBV5-1 and TRBJ2-5; D could derive from TRBD1 or TRBD2 (7 bases each). The CDR3 has 14 amino acids. Germline loops: CDR1 SGHRS, CDR2 YFSETQ. Trimming stripped 2 bases from V and 5 bases from J, with 13 bases between. CDR3 in DNA: TGCGCCAGCAGCTTCGGCAGGGGGGGTGAGACCCAGTACTTC. It codes for CASSFGRGGETQYF.

CDR3 sequence (DNA): TGCGCCAGCAGCTCCGCCCCGGGACAGGGGGCTTGGGGCTACACCTTC. Amino acid sequence: CASSSAPGQGAWGYTF. J is TRBJ1-2 and V is TRBV5-1; TRBD1 agrees at 12 bases. This CDR3 is 16 amino acids long. The V gene's germline CDR1 is SGHRS and CDR2 YFSETQ. Trimming removed 3 bases from V and 8 bases from J; junction bases left unmatched: 11.

The gene calls are TRBV19 and TRBJ1-4; D remains ambiguous. V was clipped by 3 bases and J by 4 bases, with 18 bases between them. CDR3 size: 17 residues. CDR1 and CDR2 (germline): LNHDA, SQIVND (reference sequence). CDR3 sequence reads: CASSMVYVAGLNEKLFF. CDR3 bases: TGTGCCAGTAGTATGGTTTACGTGGCAGGCCTTAATGAAAAACTGTTTTTT. Using reference TRBV19 and TRBJ1-4 for the parts outside the CDR3, the full variable domain is DGGITQSPKYLFRKEGQNVTLSCEQNLNHDAMYWYRQDPGQGLRLIYYSQIVNDFQKGDIAEGYSVSREKKESFPLTVTSAQKNPTAFYLCASSMVYVAGLNEKLFFGSGTQLSVL.

This chain joins TRBV18 and TRBJ2-7, with unresolved D. The CDR3 is 13 residues long. Looked up from germline, CDR1 is KGHSH and CDR2 is LQKENI. V lost 3 bases to trimming and J lost 0 bases, with 6 bases between them. In DNA, the CDR3 is TGTGCCAGCTCACCGGACGTCTCCTACGAGCAGTACTTC. Amino acid sequence: CASSPDVSYEQYF.

This clone was detected only a few times. V usage is TRBV10-3 and J usage is TRBJ1-6; 7 nucleotides line up with TRBD1. J lost 10 bases, V lost 0 bases, and 12 bases had no gene match. Germline CDR1 and CDR2: ENHRY and SYGVKD. This CDR3 has 17 amino acids. DNA for the CDR3: TGTGCCATCAGTGAGTCTAGAGTCCAGCAGGGGGACTCACCCCTCCACTTT. Translation gives CAISESRVQQGDSPLHF.

The chain has TRBV7-6 and TRBJ1-1, with unresolved D. There are 14 residues in the CDR3. Trimming took 4 bases from V and 2 from J, leaving 11 bases between them. The V gene's germline CDR1 is SGHVS and CDR2 FNYEAQ. In nucleotides, the CDR3 is TGTGCCAGCAGCTCAAATACAAGAAACACTGAAGCTTTCTTT. Its translation is CASSSNTRNTEAFF.

V and J are TRBV7-9 and TRBJ2-3, with D possibly TRBD2 on 6 matching bases. Germline V CDR1 and CDR2: SEHNR, FQNEAQ (reference sequence). The CDR3 length is 15 residues. Trimming took off 0 bases at V and 0 bases at J, with 7 bases between the two ends. CDR3 in DNA: TGTGCCAGCAGCTTAGCTAGCGGAAGCACAGATACGCAGTATTTT. It translates to CASSLASGSTDTQYF.

The genes are TRBV10-2 and TRBJ2-1, with D unclear. Germline V gives CDR1 WSHSY, CDR2 SAAADI. The CDR3 has 13 residues. V lost 6 bases and J 7 bases, leaving 13 bases between the germline ends. This CDR3 is CASSLHLWNEQFF. The CDR3 nucleotides are TGCGCCAGCAGCCTACATCTGTGGAATGAGCAGTTCTTC.

The V gene is TRBV19, the J gene TRBJ2-1, with no clear D. The CDR3 covers 14 residues. Germline CDR1 and CDR2: LNHDA and SQIVND (reference sequence). V was shortened by 3 bases and J by 6 bases, with 12 bases between the two germline ends. The CDR3 sequence is CASSITAVPNEQFF. In DNA, the CDR3 is TGTGCCAGTAGTATTACGGCTGTCCCCAATGAGCAGTTCTTC. The complete variable domain, with remaining parts taken from reference TRBV19 and TRBJ2-1, reads DGGITQSPKYLFRKEGQNVTLSCEQNLNHDAMYWYRQDPGQGLRLIYYSQIVNDFQKGDIAEGYSVSREKKESFPLTVTSAQKNPTAFYLCASSITAVPNEQFFGPGTRLTVL.

The chain has TRBV4-1 and TRBJ1-5, with a possible D match to TRBD1 (6 bases). This CDR3 contains 14 residues. The germline V gene has CDR1 MGHRA and CDR2 YSYEKL. V dropped 0 bases and J dropped 9 bases, with 12 bases sitting between them. The CDR3 sequence: CASSQDGGGRPQHF. CDR3 DNA sequence: TGCGCCAGCAGCCAAGATGGGGGGGGGCGGCCCCAGCATTTT.

This chain links TRBV19 with TRBJ2-5; D possibly corresponds to TRBD2 (6 bases). Trimming left V 4 bases short and J 5 bases short, with 14 bases between. The CDR3 is 14 residues long. The germline V gene has CDR1 LNHDA and CDR2 SQIVND (reference sequence). CDR3: CASSRSSGGETQYF. CDR3 bases: TGTGCCAGTAGTAGGAGCAGCGGAGGGGAGACCCAGTACTTC.

The rearrangement uses TRBV15 and TRBJ2-1, with D possibly being TRBD2 (6 bases). Trimming shortened V by 0 bases and J by 7 bases, and 16 bases separated the two germline ends. CDR1 and CDR2 (germline): LNHNV, YYDKDF (reference sequence). CDR3 length: 16 residues. CDR3 loop: CATSREGAGMGNEQFF. The CDR3 DNA follows: TGTGCCACCAGCAGAGAAGGTGCGGGGATGGGGAATGAGCAGTTCTTC.

This clone was recorded a few times. The chain carries TRBV5-1 and TRBJ2-1; TRBD2 aligns across 7 bases. The CDR3 consists of 15 residues. The J segment lost 6 bases and the V segment lost 4 bases, leaving 10 bases of the junction unmatched. Germline CDR1 reads SGHRS; CDR2 reads YFSETQ. DNA for the CDR3: TGCGCCAGCAGCAGGGTGCCTGGGACTACCAATGAGCAGTTCTTC. Protein product: CASSRVPGTTNEQFF. The variable domain in full, completed from reference TRBV5-1 and TRBJ2-1, reads KAGVTQTPRYLIKTRGQQVTLSCSPISGHRSVSWYQQTPGQGLQFLFEYFSETQRNKGNFPGRFSGRQFSNSRSEMNVSTLELGDSALYLCASSRVPGTTNEQFFGPGTRLTVL.

This chain connects TRBV7-9 to TRBJ1-2; TRBD1 is a possible D gene (5 bases). In germline, CDR1 is SEHNR, CDR2 FQNEAQ (reference sequence). The CDR3 length is 14 residues. V was pared by 3 bases and J by 4 bases, with 12 bases between. DNA of the CDR3: TGTGCCAGCAGCTTCGCAGGGAGAACCTATGGCTACACCTTC. This translates into CASSFAGRTYGYTF.

The genes are TRBV11-2 and TRBJ1-1, with 7 bases identical to TRBD1. Germline V gene lookup returns CDR1 SGHAT and CDR2 FQNNGV. V was clipped by 1 base and J by 4 bases; unmatched bases: 3. There are 14 residues in the CDR3. The DNA of the CDR3 is TGTGCCAGCAGCTTAGCAAGGACAGGCACTGAAGCTTTCTTT. This translates into CASSLARTGTEAFF.

The chain uses TRBV7-8 and TRBJ2-1; possible D gene TRBD2, 6 bases. CDR3 length: 14 residues. In germline, CDR1 is SGHVS, CDR2 FQNEAQ. The germline V and J ends were trimmed by 1 base and 8 bases, with 12 bases remaining between them. CDR3 DNA: TGTGCCAGCAGCTTAGAACGCCCGGGGGATGAGCAGTTCTTC. It specifies CASSLERPGDEQFF.

V usage is TRBV11-3 and J usage is TRBJ2-5; D is perhaps TRBD1 or TRBD2 (6 bases each). This CDR3 contains 13 residues. Trimming removed 3 bases at V and 10 bases at J, with 15 bases between. CDR1 SGHNT and CDR2 YENEEA come from the germline V gene. The CDR3 here is CASSFGTPEGQYF. The CDR3 DNA sequence: TGTGCCAGCAGCTTCGGGACACCGGAGGGCCAGTACTTC.

The rearrangement uses TRBV10-3 and TRBJ1-3, with a possible D match to TRBD1 (6 bases). V lost 8 bases and J lost 4, with 9 bases in between. The germline V gene has CDR1 ENHRY and CDR2 SYGVKD. This CDR3 is 12 amino acids long. CDR3 in amino acids: CAIGGLGNTIYF. CDR3 in DNA: TGTGCCATCGGGGGGCTCGGAAACACCATATATTTT.

This chain uses TRBV19 with TRBJ1-4; D gene unclear. V shed 1 base and J shed 3 bases, with 6 bases lying between them. In germline, CDR1 is LNHDA, CDR2 SQIVND (reference sequence). The CDR3 is 14 residues long. The CDR3 region is CASSIGTANEKLFF. Here the CDR3 DNA reads TGTGCCAGTAGTATAGGGACTGCTAATGAAAAACTGTTTTTT.

The chain carries TRBV15 and TRBJ2-1; 11 bases fit TRBD2. Germline trimming cut 0 bases from V and 6 bases from J; bases unmatched to any gene: 10. Germline values: CDR1 LNHNV, CDR2 YYDKDF (reference sequence). This CDR3 spans 18 amino acids. The CDR3 nucleotides are TGTGCCACCAGCAGAGATTCTTCCTCTGGACTAGCGGGCAATGAGCAGTTCTTC. Encoded protein: CATSRDSSSGLAGNEQFF.

The V call is TRBV5-5, the J call TRBJ2-2; D is perhaps TRBD2 (6 bases). This CDR3 is 20 amino acids long. Trimming pared 0 bases from V and 0 bases from J, leaving 21 bases between. CDR1 is SGHKS, CDR2 YYEKEE, per germline (reference sequence). The CDR3 sequence is CASSLVSNPLAGSNTGELFF. The CDR3 DNA is TGTGCCAGCAGCTTGGTTTCGAACCCGTTGGCGGGATCGAACACCGGGGAGCTGTTTTTT.

The rearrangement uses TRBV6-1 and TRBJ1-2; D remains unclear. Trimming took off 1 base at V and 4 bases at J, with 10 bases between the two ends. Germline lookup yields CDR1 MNHNS and CDR2 SASEGT. CDR3 length equals 14 residues. The CDR3 sequence is CASSEVLPPYGYTF. Here the CDR3 DNA reads TGTGCCAGCAGTGAAGTGTTACCCCCCTATGGCTACACCTTC.

The chain is built from TRBV11-3 and TRBJ2-1; 10 bases are a match to TRBD2. With V trimmed by 2 bases and J by 4 bases, 2 bases remained unmatched. Germline-derived CDR1 and CDR2 are SGHNT and YENEEA. The CDR3 contains 15 residues. The CDR3 sequence: CASSLKGLAYNEQFF. The CDR3 DNA reads as TGTGCCAGCAGCTTAAAGGGACTAGCGTACAATGAGCAGTTCTTC.

This clone was seen a few times. J is TRBJ1-2 and V is TRBV5-1, with 10 bases aligning to TRBD1. The length of the CDR3 is 17 residues. J lost 0 bases, V lost 2 bases, and 7 bases had no gene match. From germline, CDR1 is SGHRS and CDR2 YFSETQ. The CDR3 protein is CASSLHTGQGTNYGYTF. CDR3 in DNA: TGCGCCAGCAGCTTACATACGGGACAGGGGACTAACTATGGCTACACCTTC.

The CDR3 is CASSPLGQTTNYGYTF. The CDR3 DNA reads as TGTGCCAGCAGCCCCCTCGGACAGACTACTAACTATGGCTACACCTTC. The V gene is TRBV7-2, the J gene TRBJ1-2; D is possibly TRBD1 (6 bases). With 5 bases removed from V and 0 bases from J, the gap between germline ends came to 16 bases. The germline V gene encodes CDR1 SGHTA and CDR2 FQGNSA. There are 16 residues in the CDR3.

The rearrangement joins TRBV11-2 to TRBJ2-1; D gene unclear. Germline V gives CDR1 SGHAT, CDR2 FQNNGV. Trimming shortened V by 0 bases and J by 8 bases, and 11 bases separated the two germline ends. The CDR3 runs 14 residues. The CDR3 DNA reads as TGTGCCAGCAGCTTAGATCTGGCTCGGGATGAGCAGTTCTTC. It yields the protein CASSLDLARDEQFF.

This sequence joins TRBV21-1 and TRBJ2-1. TRBV21-1 is termed a pseudogene. This CDR3 is built from 11 residues. Written as DNA, the CDR3 is TGTGCCAGGGGGAATCTCAATGAGCAGTTCTTC. Translating it yields CARGNLNEQFF.

The rearrangement uses TRBV19 and TRBJ1-1; no clear D gene. Germline CDR1 reads LNHDA; CDR2 reads SQIVND (reference sequence). The CDR3 runs 13 residues. Trimming cost V 3 bases and J 3 bases, with 8 bases left between them. CDR3 residues: CASSINLHTEAFF. The CDR3 DNA follows: TGTGCCAGTAGTATCAATTTGCACACTGAAGCTTTCTTT. The variable domain in full, with the rest retrieved from reference TRBV19 and TRBJ1-1, is DGGITQSPKYLFRKEGQNVTLSCEQNLNHDAMYWYRQDPGQGLRLIYYSQIVNDFQKGDIAEGYSVSREKKESFPLTVTSAQKNPTAFYLCASSINLHTEAFFGQGTRLTVV.